Listed below are T cell receptor beta chains from one sample, sequenced in a study of early T cells in non-severe SARS-CoV-2 infection. TCRdb re-called the 5' RACE reads through MiXCR, storing one row per CDR3 protein. The sample has approximately 35,000 distinct CDR3 sequences; 5% are singletons. Sequencing used whole blood. These receptor sequences come from an adult who was a healthcare worker with PCR-confirmed SARS-CoV-2 infection or an uninfected control (not recorded which). The CDR3 runs from the conserved cysteine through the conserved F or W. A D gene is named only where the DNA matches it firmly. The size entry is marked missing in some rows and otherwise reads once, few, many or a size class.

j_call clone_size v_call d_call cdr3_nt cdr3_aa
TRBJ2-1 many TRBV28 NA TGTGCCAGCAGTTCCGGGGAAGCCTACAATGAGCAGTTCTTC CASSSGEAYNEQFF
TRBJ2-2 few TRBV12-3/TRBV12-4 NA TGTGCCAGCACCCCGAGGTCGGTGCAGAACACCGGGGAGCTGTTTTTT CASTPRSVQNTGELFF
TRBJ2-7 NA TRBV30 NA TGTGCCTGTCCTACCGGTTCAGGCCCTGCCTACGAGCAGTACTTC CACPTGSGPAYEQYF
TRBJ2-3 many TRBV5-8 NA TGTGCCAGCCCAGGTACAGGCACAGATACGCAGTATTTT CASPGTGTDTQYF
TRBJ2-3 many TRBV28 TRBD2 TGTGCCAGCAGTTTAGATAGCGGGGGCCCCGGAGGTTCGCAGTATTTT CASSLDSGGPGGSQYF
TRBJ1-6 many TRBV4-3 NA TGCGCCAGCAGCCAAGGGACTATTCAAGGTTCACCCCTCCACTTT CASSQGTIQGSPLHF
TRBJ1-1 few TRBV5-6 TRBD1 TGTGCCAGCAGCTTTACACTTAACAGGGGTATGAGGACTGAAGCTTTCTTT CASSFTLNRGMRTEAFF
TRBJ1-1 NA TRBV20-1 TRBD1 TGCAGTGCTAGAGCCGGACAGGGGGCGCGGAACACTGAAGCTTTCTTT CSARAGQGARNTEAFF
TRBJ2-5 NA TRBV29-1 TRBD1 TGCAGCGCCTTGTGGACAGGTCAAGAGACCCAGTACTTC CSALWTGQETQYF
TRBJ1-6 NA TRBV11-1 NA TGTGCCAGCAGCTTTGGAAGCGGGCTCCCGCTTATCCACTTT CASSFGSGLPLIHF
TRBJ2-3 NA TRBV7-8 TRBD2 TGTGCCAGCAGCTCGGGACTAGCGAAAACAGATACGCAGTATTTT CASSSGLAKTDTQYF
TRBJ1-1 NA TRBV20-1 NA TGCAGTGCTAGAGGCGGCGGAGGGGTCACTGAAGCTTTCTTT CSARGGGGVTEAFF
TRBJ2-3 few TRBV20-1 TRBD2 TGCAGTGCTAGAGTCGCAGCGGGGGTCACAGATACGCAGTATTTT CSARVAAGVTDTQYF
TRBJ1-1 few TRBV7-9 NA TGTGCCAGCAGCTTAAACCCACACACTGAAGCTTTCTTT CASSLNPHTEAFF
TRBJ1-6 many TRBV7-8 NA TGTGCCAGCAGCTCGGGGTACCTGGATTCACCCCTCCACTTT CASSSGYLDSPLHF
TRBJ1-4 many TRBV29-1 NA TGCAGCGTTGCCGATGAAAAACTGTTTTTT CSVADEKLFF
TRBJ2-7 many TRBV19 NA TGTGCCAGTAGTATTCAGGGAACTCGGGACCACGAGCAGTACTTC CASSIQGTRDHEQYF
TRBJ2-3 many TRBV2 NA TGTGCCCAACTCCGCACAGATACGCAGTATTTT CAQLRTDTQYF
TRBJ2-1 many TRBV6-2/TRBV6-3 TRBD2 TGTGCCAGCAGTCCCGGGACTAGCGGTCAAACGGTCGCTGAGCAGTTCTTC CASSPGTSGQTVAEQFF
TRBJ2-1 many TRBV30 NA TGTGCCTGGAGTGGTAGAGGCTACAATGAGCAGTTCTTC CAWSGRGYNEQFF
TRBJ1-1 few TRBV5-1 NA TGCGCCACCCGATTTCAGGAGGGGAGCACTGAAGCTTTCTTT CATRFQEGSTEAFF
TRBJ1-1 many TRBV7-2 TRBD1 TGTGCCAGCAGCCTCCAGATGGGACAGGGGTCTGAAGCTTTCTTT CASSLQMGQGSEAFF
TRBJ1-3 many TRBV11-2 TRBD1 TGTGCCAGCAGCAGGGACAGGGCTGGAAACACCATATATTTT CASSRDRAGNTIYF
TRBJ2-2 many TRBV2 NA TGTGCCAGCAGGGAAAGGGGGACGAACACCGGGGAGCTGTTTTTT CASRERGTNTGELFF
TRBJ1-1 NA TRBV7-9 NA TGTGCCAGCAGCCGGACCAGTGAAGCTTTCTTT CASSRTSEAFF
TRBJ1-1 NA TRBV5-1 NA TGCGCCAGCAGCTTGGATACATCGCCCACTGAAGCTTTCTTT CASSLDTSPTEAFF
TRBJ1-1 few TRBV30 NA TGTGCCTGGTCTCGGGGCACTGAAGCTTTCTTT CAWSRGTEAFF
TRBJ2-7 few TRBV11-3 NA TGTGCCAGCAGCCCATTTGGGGCGTCCTACGAGCAGTACTTC CASSPFGASYEQYF
TRBJ2-5 many TRBV19 TRBD1 TGTGCCAGTAGGGCCCGGGACAGCCCGGGAGAGACCCAGTACTTC CASRARDSPGETQYF
TRBJ1-5 NA TRBV7-2 NA TGTGCCAGCAGCCTCCAACCCTTGCAGAGGGACCAGCCCCAGCATTTT CASSLQPLQRDQPQHF
TRBJ2-3 few TRBV6-5 TRBD1 TGTGCCAGCAGTTACTCGACAGGGTTTGCAGATACGCAGTATTTT CASSYSTGFADTQYF
TRBJ2-5 few TRBV29-1 NA TGCAGCGTTGCCCTTGAGACCCAGTACTTC CSVALETQYF
TRBJ2-3 few TRBV7-2 NA TGTGCCAGCAGCCGCGAGGGCGCGGCAGATACGCAGTATTTT CASSREGAADTQYF
TRBJ1-2 many TRBV6-6 NA TGTGCCAGCAGTTACAGGACACTACCTAACTATGGCTACACCTTC CASSYRTLPNYGYTF
TRBJ2-1 many TRBV2 NA TGTGCCAGCAGTGTGGAGGGGGTCGGTAATGAGCAGTTCTTC CASSVEGVGNEQFF
TRBJ2-5 many TRBV7-9 NA TGTGCCAGCAGCTTAGGCTCCCGGGGAGAAGAGACCCAGTACTTC CASSLGSRGEETQYF
TRBJ2-3 many TRBV7-7 TRBD2 TGTGCCAGCAGCCCCCTTGGTAGCGGGGGTTTTGGTACAGATACGCAGTATTTT CASSPLGSGGFGTDTQYF
TRBJ1-2 many TRBV10-1 NA TGCGCCAGCCCTCCCGACGGCTTCTATGGCTACACCTTC CASPPDGFYGYTF
TRBJ2-2 many TRBV6-1 TRBD2 TGTGCCAGCGGTTGGACTAGACACACCGGGGAGCTGTTTTTT CASGWTRHTGELFF
TRBJ2-3 few TRBV28 TRBD2 TGTGCCAGCAGTTTATCTTTTAGCGGGAGTGATACGCAGTATTTT CASSLSFSGSDTQYF
TRBJ1-3 many TRBV20-1 NA TGCAGTGCTCCGGGGGAAAATGGGAACACCATATATTTT CSAPGENGNTIYF
TRBJ1-1 few TRBV12-3/TRBV12-4 NA TGTGCCAGCAGTTTAGCGCGGCAGATTGAAGCTTTCTTT CASSLARQIEAFF
TRBJ2-1 many TRBV19 NA TGTGCCAGTAGTGACGGGATCTACAATGAGCAGTTCTTC CASSDGIYNEQFF
TRBJ1-2 many TRBV19 TRBD1 TGTGCCAGTAGTCCAGCACCCCGACAGGGAAAAGGCTACACCTTC CASSPAPRQGKGYTF
TRBJ2-3 few TRBV4-3 TRBD1 TGCGCCAGCAGCCCTCAGGACAGGGCGGCGCATACGCAGTATTTT CASSPQDRAAHTQYF
TRBJ2-5 NA TRBV18 NA TGTGCCAGCTCACCGGTTAGGGGTTCGGAGACCCAGTACTTC CASSPVRGSETQYF
TRBJ2-1 few TRBV15 NA TGTGCCACCAGCAGAGATAGGTACGGGCTCAATGAGCAGTTCTTC CATSRDRYGLNEQFF